This TCR beta chain was profiled in a study of blood T cell repertoires in COVID-19 (dated by TCRdb to 2018 to 2021). For context, the study as a whole: Collaborator samples came from the United States, Italy and Spain and covered acute and convalescent phases of COVID-19. The prospective study material was composed of cDNA or gDNA derived from T cells, B-cell-depleted T cells, or PBMCs. Deeply sampled blood TCRbeta repertoires from subjects exposed to, actively infected with, or recovered from COVID-19 were included in the dataset. A freely available public database, intended as a resource for researchers studying the immune response to SARS-CoV-2, is where the repertoires were released. The samples were drawn from the first 160 participants of the ongoing ImmuneRACE study and from some 1,300 subjects provided by 6 global collaborators. The sample metadata nearly always contained a de-identified subject ID, COVID-19 status, age in years and sex. HLA class I and class II types, where available, came from metadata supplied by the sample provider rather than from assay-based typing.

What the authors observed across the whole study: The amount of clinical and demographic metadata varied by source and participant and was provided uncurated.

TCRbeta CDR3 regions were amplified from genomic DNA by means of the immunoSEQ Assay, a bias-controlled multiplex PCR. From the authors' description of their analysis: Nucleated cell counts per sample were estimated from amplification of reference gene primers within the assay. To quantify the absolute abundance of each unique TCRbeta CDR3 rearrangement, sequence reads were collapsed and filtered. For each sample, productive Simpson clonality was calculated as the square root of Simpson's diversity index over productive rearrangements. The table comes from immuneACCESS by way of TCRdb, which keeps in-frame sequences with V and J called. Part of the clones is missing from these tables; in studies checked, under half for an unresolved V gene and the rest for unknown reasons. The V and J calls and clone size are taken from that table; D and trimming were inferred from the DNA. Counted in this sample were about 270,000 clones; less than 90% of them appeared once. The ten largest clones represent 2.5% to 3% of the sample.

Comments on this clone: Its cognate antigen has yet to be identified. No base qualities exist here, and no much larger clone lies one base off it.

Enrolling through a virtual design, the prospective study's participants ranged in age from roughly 18 to 95 years and lived across 20 to 25 United States geographic areas. To assign participants to cohorts, the prospective study relied on clinical history that participants themselves reported in a screening survey and a study questionnaire. For ImmuneRACE Cohort 3, a participant was defined as recovered based on two consecutive negative NP/OP PCR tests, clearance by a healthcare professional, or resolution of symptoms. Each participant in the prospective study had whole blood, serum and a nasopharyngeal or oropharyngeal swab collected by mobile phlebotomists. Additional blood draws and questionnaires over an approximately two-month period could optionally be provided by prospective study participants. Prospective study blood samples were shipped either frozen or at room temperature before DNA extraction.

Sequenced input: PBMCs or T cells enriched from blood (not recorded which). The sequence was obtained from a woman aged 45-60 years who had recovered from COVID-19.

The nucleotides are TGTGCCAGCAATAAGGAGGGGAACACTGAAGCTTTCTTT. Its translation is CASNKEGNTEAFF. The chain is assembled from TRBV2 and TRBJ1-1; the D gene cannot be resolved reliably. V drops 7 bases and J drops 1 base, leaving 10 bases in between. From cysteine to phenylalanine, the CDR3 is 13 amino acids long. Of all the DNA, just the CDR3 is kept, 39 bases in frame from base 1. The germline V gene yields SNHLY for CDR1 and FYNNEI for CDR2. Reference TRBV2 and TRBJ1-1 proteins supply the regions before and after the CDR3; the full variable domain is: EPEVTQTPSHQVTQMGQEVILRCVPISNHLYFYWYRQILGQKVEFLVSFYNNEISEKSEIFDDQFSVERPDGSNFTLKIRSTKLEDSAMYFCASNKEGNTEAFFGQGTRLTVV.